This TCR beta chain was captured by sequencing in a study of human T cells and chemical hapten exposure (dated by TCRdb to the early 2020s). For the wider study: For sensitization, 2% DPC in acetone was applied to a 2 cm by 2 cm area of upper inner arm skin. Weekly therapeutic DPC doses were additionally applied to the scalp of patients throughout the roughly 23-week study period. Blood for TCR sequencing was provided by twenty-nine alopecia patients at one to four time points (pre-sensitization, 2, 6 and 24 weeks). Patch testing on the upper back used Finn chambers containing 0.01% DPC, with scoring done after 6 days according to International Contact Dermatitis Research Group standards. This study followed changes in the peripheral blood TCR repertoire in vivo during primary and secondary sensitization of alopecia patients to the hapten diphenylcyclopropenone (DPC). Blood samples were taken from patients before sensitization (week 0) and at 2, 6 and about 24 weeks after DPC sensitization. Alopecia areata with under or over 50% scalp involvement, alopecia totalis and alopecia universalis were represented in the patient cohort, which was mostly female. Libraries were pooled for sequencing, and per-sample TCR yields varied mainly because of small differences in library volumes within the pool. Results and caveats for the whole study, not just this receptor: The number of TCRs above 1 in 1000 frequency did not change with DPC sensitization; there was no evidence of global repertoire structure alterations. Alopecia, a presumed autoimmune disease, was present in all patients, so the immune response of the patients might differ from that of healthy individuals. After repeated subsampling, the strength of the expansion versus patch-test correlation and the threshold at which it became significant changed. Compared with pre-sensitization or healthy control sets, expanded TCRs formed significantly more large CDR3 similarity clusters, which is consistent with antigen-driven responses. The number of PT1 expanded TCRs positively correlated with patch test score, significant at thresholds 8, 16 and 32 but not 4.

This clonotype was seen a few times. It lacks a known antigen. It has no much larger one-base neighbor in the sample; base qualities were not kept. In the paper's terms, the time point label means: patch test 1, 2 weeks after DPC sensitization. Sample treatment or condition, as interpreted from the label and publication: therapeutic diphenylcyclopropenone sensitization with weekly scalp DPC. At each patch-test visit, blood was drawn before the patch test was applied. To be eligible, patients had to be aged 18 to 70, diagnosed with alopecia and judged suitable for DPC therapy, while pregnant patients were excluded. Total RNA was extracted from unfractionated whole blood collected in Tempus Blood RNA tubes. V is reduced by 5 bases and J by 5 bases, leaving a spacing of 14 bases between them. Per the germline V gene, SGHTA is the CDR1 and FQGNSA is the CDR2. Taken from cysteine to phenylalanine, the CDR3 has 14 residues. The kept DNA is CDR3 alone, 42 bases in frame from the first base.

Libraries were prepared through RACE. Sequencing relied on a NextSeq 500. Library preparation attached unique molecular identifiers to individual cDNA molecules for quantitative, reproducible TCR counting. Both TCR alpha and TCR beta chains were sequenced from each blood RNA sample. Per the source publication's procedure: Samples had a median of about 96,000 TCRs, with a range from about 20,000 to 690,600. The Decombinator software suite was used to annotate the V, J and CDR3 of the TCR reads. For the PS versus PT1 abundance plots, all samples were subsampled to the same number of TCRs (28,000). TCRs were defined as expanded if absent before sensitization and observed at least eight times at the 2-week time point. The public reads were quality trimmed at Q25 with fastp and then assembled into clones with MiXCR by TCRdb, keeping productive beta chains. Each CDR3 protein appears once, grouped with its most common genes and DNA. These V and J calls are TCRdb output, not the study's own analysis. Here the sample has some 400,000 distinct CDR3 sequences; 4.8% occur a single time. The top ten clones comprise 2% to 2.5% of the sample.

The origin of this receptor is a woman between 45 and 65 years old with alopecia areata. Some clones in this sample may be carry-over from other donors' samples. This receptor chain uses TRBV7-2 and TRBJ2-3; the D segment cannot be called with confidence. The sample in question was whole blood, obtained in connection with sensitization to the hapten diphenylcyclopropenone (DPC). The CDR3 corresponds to CASSTQTGVDTQYF. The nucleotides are TGTGCCAGCAGCACACAGACTGGTGTAGATACGCAGTATTTT.